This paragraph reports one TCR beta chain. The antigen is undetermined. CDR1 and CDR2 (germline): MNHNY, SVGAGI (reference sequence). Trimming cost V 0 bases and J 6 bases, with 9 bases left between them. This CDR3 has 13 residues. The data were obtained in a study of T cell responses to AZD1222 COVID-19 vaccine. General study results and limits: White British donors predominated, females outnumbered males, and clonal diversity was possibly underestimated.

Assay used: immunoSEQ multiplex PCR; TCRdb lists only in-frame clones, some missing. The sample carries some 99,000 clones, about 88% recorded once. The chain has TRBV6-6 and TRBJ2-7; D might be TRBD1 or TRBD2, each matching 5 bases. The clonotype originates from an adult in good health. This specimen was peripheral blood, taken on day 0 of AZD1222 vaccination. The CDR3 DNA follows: TGTGCCAGCAGTTACTCCGAGGGGACCGAGCAGTACTTC. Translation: CASSYSEGTEQYF.